The 23 T cell receptor beta chains below all came from one sample that was sequenced in a study of identical twins. TCRdb reanalysed the 5' RACE reads using MiXCR and keeps one entry per CDR3 protein. The sample holds 1.5 million to 2 million distinct CDR3 sequences, under 35% seen once. Sequencing was carried out using cord blood. These receptors were collected from a newborn girl in good health.

This clonotype has more than one count but fewer than ten. The chain couples TRBV5-4 to TRBJ2-5, with 7 bases fitting TRBD2. The CDR3 runs to 17 residues. CDR1 is SGHNT and CDR2 is YYREEE in the germline V gene (reference sequence). With 3 bases clipped from V and 5 bases from J, the junction kept 16 bases outside the gene matches. The CDR3 DNA reads TGTGCCAGCAGCTCGATGAAGGCGGGAGCCAGACCGGAGACCCAGTACTTC. This codes for CASSSMKAGARPETQYF.

This clonotype was counted between two and nine times. The CDR3 sequence is CASSPSFRGRLPESSYNEQFF. DNA for the CDR3: TGTGCCAGCAGCCCCTCTTTTCGCGGGAGGCTCCCTGAAAGCTCCTACAATGAGCAGTTCTTC. This sequence joins TRBV11-1 and TRBJ2-1; 8 bases are a match to TRBD2. CDR3 size: 21 residues. From germline, CDR1 is SGHAT and CDR2 FQDESV (reference sequence). V dropped 5 bases and J dropped 0; count of bases not matched to a gene: 21.

This clonotype has only a few counts. This rearrangement joins TRBV12-3 or TRBV12-4 to TRBJ1-2; 9 bases match TRBD1. This CDR3 spans 14 amino acids. With 4 bases clipped from V and 8 bases from J, the junction kept 8 bases outside the gene matches. CDR3 sequence reads: CASSSSTGGRGYTF. The CDR3 nucleotides are TGTGCCAGCAGTTCAAGTACAGGGGGCCGAGGCTACACCTTC.

The J gene is TRBJ2-7, the V gene TRBV6-1, with TRBD1 matching 8 bases. The CDR3 is 14 residues long. The junction had 5 bases not matched to a gene; V was cut back by 7 bases and J by 0 bases. CDR1 is MNHNS, CDR2 SASEGT, per germline. The DNA for the CDR3 is TGTGCCAGCAAGTACAGGGGGGACTCCTACGAGCAGTACTTC. It yields the protein CASKYRGDSYEQYF.

This clonotype appeared a few times. This chain links TRBV5-6 with TRBJ2-3, with D uncertain. V was shortened by 0 bases and J by 9 bases, with 8 bases between the two germline ends. The CDR3 consists of 12 residues. Germline V gives CDR1 SGHDT, CDR2 YYEEEE. CDR3 DNA sequence: TGTGCCAGCAGCTTGGCCGAGTTCACGCAGTATTTT. Protein: CASSLAEFTQYF.

V is TRBV28 and J is TRBJ2-1, with D perhaps TRBD1 (5 bases). The CDR3 is 14 amino acids. The V gene's germline CDR1 is MDHEN and CDR2 SYDVKM. V dropped 2 bases and J dropped 5 bases, with 10 bases sitting between them. For the CDR3, the DNA is TGTGCCAGCAGTTTAGTCGACAGCCACAATGAGCAGTTCTTC. The encoded protein is CASSLVDSHNEQFF.

This sequence joins TRBV11-2 and TRBJ2-5; 12 bases align to TRBD2. The CDR3 extends over 18 amino acids. Germline V gene sequence: CDR1 SGHAT, CDR2 FQNNGV. J lost 1 base, V lost 1 base, and 7 bases had no gene match. CDR3 sequence (DNA): TGTGCCAGCAGCTTAGTCGGACTAGCGGGGACCCTCCAAGAGACCCAGTACTTC. Translated, it gives CASSLVGLAGTLQETQYF.

The chain is built from TRBV5-5 and TRBJ2-1; 8 bases match TRBD2. With V trimmed by 0 bases and J by 1 base, 6 bases remained unmatched. This CDR3 is built from 17 residues. Germline lookup yields CDR1 SGHKS and CDR2 YYEKEE (reference sequence). This chain's CDR3 is CASSLAGGRKSYNEQFF. In DNA form, the CDR3 reads TGTGCCAGCAGCTTGGCGGGGGGGAGGAAGTCCTACAATGAGCAGTTCTTC.

The chain recombines TRBV6-2 or TRBV6-3 with TRBJ2-3, with D unclear. Germline V gene lookup returns CDR1 MNHEY and CDR2 SVGEGT. This CDR3 contains 16 residues. The germline V and J ends were trimmed by 2 bases and 1 base, with 13 bases remaining between them. The CDR3 sequence: CASSYHNTARTDTQYF. CDR3 coding DNA: TGTGCCAGCAGTTACCACAACACCGCACGCACAGATACGCAGTATTTT.

This clonotype was detected once. V usage is TRBV28 and J usage is TRBJ2-5; D ambiguous. Judging by the DNA end, TRBJ2-7 fits better; the J call may be wrong. The germline V gene encodes CDR1 MDHEN and CDR2 SYDVKM. This CDR3 has 15 residues. The CDR3 loop reads CASRQTRTLPHEQYF. The CDR3 region has the DNA TGTGCCAGCAGACAAACCAGGACGTTGCCCCACGAGCAGTACTTC.

This chain connects TRBV20-1 to TRBJ2-3, with 10 bases fitting TRBD2. Germline V gene data show CDR1 as DFQATT and CDR2 as SNEGSKA (reference sequence). J gave up 4 bases and V 0 bases, and 10 bases lay outside the gene matches. The CDR3 is made up of 17 amino acids. The CDR3 coding sequence is TGCAGTGCTAGAGAGGAGGCTAGCGGGAGCTTTTCAGATACGCAGTATTTT. Protein: CSAREEASGSFSDTQYF.

This clonotype was seen repeatedly, ten times or more. This sequence joins TRBV4-2 and TRBJ2-3, with TRBD2 identical over 11 bases. This CDR3 is 19 amino acids long. The V and J ends lost 4 bases and 2 bases, in that order; junction bases with no gene match: 14. CDR1 is LGHNA and CDR2 is YNFKEQ in the germline V gene. The CDR3 coding sequence is TGTGCCAGCAGCCCCCGAGTCGGTAGCGGGGGGGTTATCACAGATACGCAGTATTTT. It specifies CASSPRVGSGGVITDTQYF.

The CDR3 protein is CSASSAPGLAGGDEQYF. The CDR3 DNA follows: TGCAGTGCTAGCTCGGCACCAGGACTAGCGGGAGGGGACGAGCAGTACTTC. V is TRBV20-1 and J is TRBJ2-4; 15 nucleotides match TRBD2. The J call may be incorrect, as the DNA end agrees better with TRBJ2-7. This CDR3 region has 17 residues. Germline-derived CDR1 and CDR2 are DFQATT and SNEGSKA (reference sequence).

This clonotype was counted only a few times. The chain joins TRBV5-1 to TRBJ1-4; 9 positions agree with TRBD1. This CDR3 contains 17 residues. V lost 2 bases and J lost 5; bases outside the gene matches: 10. CDR1 is SGHRS and CDR2 is YFSETQ in the germline V gene. The CDR3 sequence: CASSLFGDREINEKLFF. CDR3 sequence (DNA): TGCGCCAGCAGCTTATTCGGGGACAGGGAAATCAATGAAAAACTGTTTTTT.

The chain combines TRBV9 with TRBJ2-5; 8 positions agree with TRBD1. Germline V gene lookup returns CDR1 SGDLS and CDR2 YYNGEE. J gave up 2 bases and V 0 bases, and 3 bases lay outside the gene matches. The CDR3 is 15 residues long. Here the CDR3 DNA reads TGTGCCAGCAGCGTAGGACAGGGGTTACAAGAGACCCAGTACTTC. It specifies CASSVGQGLQETQYF. The variable domain in full, completed from reference TRBV9 and TRBJ2-5, reads DSGVTQTPKHLITATGQRVTLRCSPRSGDLSVYWYQQSLDQGLQFLIQYYNGEERAKGNILERFSAQQFPDLHSELNLSSLELGDSALYFCASSVGQGLQETQYFGPGTRLLVL.

Only a few counts were recorded for this clonotype. The chain employs TRBV11-2 and TRBJ1-6; 7 nucleotides line up with TRBD1. The CDR3 is 15 residues long. V shed 2 bases, J shed 7 bases, and the junction held 5 bases outside the gene matches. Germline V gives CDR1 SGHAT, CDR2 FQNNGV. In nucleotides, the CDR3 is TGTGCCAGCAGCTTAACGGCAGGGGGGAATTCACCCCTCCACTTT. Protein: CASSLTAGGNSPLHF.

This sequence joins TRBV12-3 or TRBV12-4 and TRBJ2-2; 13 nucleotides match TRBD2. This CDR3 comprises 18 residues. V trimming: 7 bases; J trimming: 4 bases; junction bases outside the gene matches: 12. The CDR3 region has the DNA TGTGCCAGCACCACTGAAGGACTAGCGGGAGACCTCACCGGGGAGCTGTTTTTT. Amino acids: CASTTEGLAGDLTGELFF.

V usage is TRBV25-1 and J usage is TRBJ1-4; TRBD1 aligns across 8 bases. This CDR3 spans 15 amino acids. CDR1 is MGHDK and CDR2 is SYGVNS in the germline V gene. The ends lost 6 bases at V and 4 bases at J; junction bases unmatched: 7. For the CDR3, the DNA is TGTGCCAGCAGCCAGACAGGGGTCCTTAATGAAAAACTGTTTTTT. Protein: CASSQTGVLNEKLFF.

This clonotype was detected many times. The rearrangement joins TRBV29-1 to TRBJ2-5, with TRBD1 identical over 9 bases. From germline, CDR1 is SQVTM and CDR2 ANQGSEA. The CDR3 sequence is 14 residues long. V gave up 5 bases and J gave up 5 bases; unmatched junction bases: 9. The CDR3 DNA reads as TGCAGCGTTAGCTACAGGGGGCTGGGGGAGACCCAGTACTTC. It specifies CSVSYRGLGETQYF.

CDR3 loop: CAISDRENIQYF. Written as DNA, the CDR3 is TGTGCCATCAGTGACAGGGAAAACATTCAGTACTTC. The rearrangement uses TRBV10-3 and TRBJ2-4, with a weak D call TRBD1 (5 bases). Per the germline V gene, CDR1 is ENHRY and CDR2 is SYGVKD. CDR3 length: 12 amino acids. The ends were cut back, 3 bases at V and 5 bases at J, with 5 bases in the middle.

CDR3 amino acids: CASSYPRGCGYEQYF. CDR3 DNA sequence: TGTGCCAGCAGTTACCCTAGAGGGTGCGGATACGAGCAGTACTTC. V usage is TRBV6-7 and J usage is TRBJ2-4; the D gene is possibly TRBD2 (5 bases). The assigned J gene may be wrong: the sequence end matches TRBJ2-7 better. Being an ORF, TRBV6-7 has a function that is uncertain. The CDR3 totals 15 residues.

This clonotype was seen a few times. The chain uses TRBV2 and TRBJ2-7; TRBD1 matches at 7 bases. The germline CDR1 and CDR2 sequences are SNHLY and FYNNEI. This CDR3 is 16 amino acids long. V lost 0 bases to trimming and J lost 2 bases; unmatched junction nucleotides: 7. This CDR3 is CASSEALAGTAYEQYF. CDR3 nucleotides: TGTGCCAGCAGTGAAGCGCTTGCTGGGACAGCCTACGAGCAGTACTTC.

The chain carries TRBV7-8 and TRBJ2-3; D may be TRBD1 or TRBD2 (5 bases each). The ends were cut back, 1 base at V and 4 bases at J, with 15 bases in the middle. The germline gives CDR1 SGHVS, CDR2 FQNEAQ. The CDR3 is 16 amino acids. CDR3 sequence reads: CASSLVGRGAADTQYF. The CDR3, as DNA: TGTGCCAGCAGCTTAGTAGGTCGAGGGGCTGCAGATACGCAGTATTTT.